The TCR beta chain under discussion was sequenced for a study of Tregs in tolerant kidney transplant recipients. Trimming left V 2 bases short and J 6 bases short, with 13 bases between. In germline, CDR1 is SQVTM, CDR2 ANQGSEA. The CDR3 sequence is 13 residues long. Libraries were prepared by immunoSEQ multiplex PCR; TCRdb keeps only in-frame clonotypes and omits some of them. The table lists approximately 100,000 clones, over 85% of them singletons. The source material was CD4+ T cells from blood, sampled before the transplant. This receptor was taken from a human donor who received a combined kidney and bone marrow transplant. The chain couples TRBV29-1 to TRBJ2-5, with TRBD1 as a possible D gene (6 bases). The CDR3 reads CSVEWGRGKTQYF. DNA for the CDR3: TGCAGCGTTGAATGGGGAAGGGGGAAGACCCAGTACTTC.